One and the same sample provided the 29 T cell receptor beta chains below, sequenced in a study of blood T cell repertoires in COVID-19. Profiling relied on immunoSEQ multiplex PCR, and the TCRdb table lists in-frame clones only, not all of them. This table has about 180,000 clones, about 85% appearing once. What was sequenced was PBMCs or T cells enriched from blood (not recorded which). These receptors originate from a middle-aged man who had recovered from COVID-19.

The V call is TRBV3-1 (or the pseudogene TRBV3-2), the J call TRBJ2-1; TRBD2 agrees at 13 bases. V lost 4 bases to trimming and J lost 7 bases; unmatched junction nucleotides: 7. The CDR3 sequence is 16 residues long. Per germline, CDR1 LGHDT and CDR2 YNNKEL (reference sequence). The CDR3 loop reads CASSRGLAGRVNEQFF. Here the CDR3 DNA reads TGTGCCAGCAGCCGGGGACTAGCGGGGAGAGTGAATGAGCAGTTCTTC.

The chain carries TRBV29-1 and TRBJ1-1; D remains ambiguous. The V end was cut by 8 bases, the J end by 6 bases, with 22 bases between. CDR1 and CDR2 (germline): SQVTM, ANQGSEA. This CDR3 spans 14 amino acids. CDR3 amino acids: CSIGRDLGGAEAFF. Written as DNA, the CDR3 is TGCAGCATAGGGAGGGATTTGGGAGGCGCTGAAGCTTTCTTT.

The chain combines TRBV11-3 with TRBJ2-1, with D tentatively TRBD2 (6 bases). V shed 0 bases and J shed 4 bases, with 13 bases lying between them. The CDR3 loop spans 16 amino acids. The germline V gene encodes CDR1 SGHNT and CDR2 YENEEA. CDR3 protein: CASSLESGAGYNEQFF. The CDR3 DNA sequence: TGTGCCAGCAGCTTAGAGTCCGGGGCGGGATACAATGAGCAGTTCTTC.

The chain employs TRBV5-1 and TRBJ1-3, with D unresolved. The V end was cut by 5 bases, the J end by 2 bases, with 5 bases between. The CDR3 contains 12 residues. Germline V CDR1 and CDR2: SGHRS, YFSETQ. The DNA for the CDR3 is TGCGCCAGCAGGGGCCCTGGAAACACCATATATTTT. It yields the protein CASRGPGNTIYF.

The V gene is TRBV30, the J gene TRBJ2-2; 8 bases align to TRBD1. V was pared by 7 bases and J by 4 bases, with 8 bases of the junction left unmatched. The CDR3 extends over 14 amino acids. Germline values: CDR1 GTSNPN, CDR2 SVGIG (reference sequence). CDR3 in DNA: TGTGCCTCTTCCGGGACAGGAATCACCGGGGAGCTGTTTTTT. As protein: CASSGTGITGELFF.

The chain uses TRBV5-1 and TRBJ2-3; D gene ambiguous. The germline V gene has CDR1 SGHRS and CDR2 YFSETQ. The V gene lost 0 bases and the J gene lost 0 bases, with 8 bases spanning the gap. This CDR3 region has 15 residues. CDR3 residues: CASSLAATSTDTQYF. The CDR3 bases are TGCGCCAGCAGCTTGGCAGCGACTAGCACAGATACGCAGTATTTT.

The chain carries TRBV24-1 and TRBJ1-4; the D is unclear. V was clipped by 9 bases and J by 3 bases, with 7 bases between them. The CDR3 spans 12 residues. The germline gives CDR1 KGHDR, CDR2 SFDVKD. The CDR3 DNA reads as TGTGCCACCGAGGCACCTAATGAAAAACTGTTTTTT. This gives the protein CATEAPNEKLFF.

V gene TRBV9 combines with J gene TRBJ2-5, with D perhaps matching TRBD1 (6 bases). Germline CDR1 is SGDLS and CDR2 is YYNGEE. Trimming pared 2 bases from V and 4 bases from J, leaving 9 bases between. The CDR3 runs to 13 residues. CDR3 residues: CASSVTGRETQYF. CDR3 nucleotides: TGTGCCAGCAGCGTCACAGGGCGAGAGACCCAGTACTTC.

This clone occurred a few times. This chain joins TRBV6-2 or TRBV6-3 and TRBJ2-1, with 10 nucleotides matching TRBD2. The CDR3 covers 15 residues. The germline CDR1 and CDR2 sequences are MNHEY and SVGEGT. V was clipped by 2 bases and J by 6 bases; unmatched bases: 4. The CDR3 sequence is CASSYELAGSNEQFF. DNA of the CDR3: TGTGCCAGCAGTTACGAACTAGCGGGGTCCAATGAGCAGTTCTTC.

The chain recombines TRBV12-3 or TRBV12-4 with TRBJ2-2, with D uncertain. The CDR3 has 12 residues. With 7 bases removed from V and 2 bases from J, the gap between germline ends came to 5 bases. CDR3: CASTENTGELFF. CDR3 nucleotides: TGTGCCAGCACAGAAAACACCGGGGAGCTGTTTTTT.

This chain links TRBV4-1 with TRBJ2-7, with TRBD2 matching over 9 bases. With 4 bases clipped from V and 2 bases from J, the junction kept 3 bases outside the gene matches. The CDR3 is made up of 14 amino acids. The germline V gene encodes CDR1 MGHRA and CDR2 YSYEKL. CDR3 nucleotides: TGCGCCAGCAGCCCGGGACTAGCAGCCTACGAGCAGTACTTC. It codes for CASSPGLAAYEQYF.

This chain uses TRBV7-8 with TRBJ1-5, with 11 bases lining up with TRBD1. Germline-derived CDR1 and CDR2 are SGHVS and FQNEAQ. The CDR3 sequence is 15 residues long. J lost 6 bases, V lost 5 bases, and 6 bases had no gene match. The CDR3 region is CASSPGTGGAQPQHF. In DNA, the CDR3 is TGTGCCAGCAGCCCCGGGACAGGGGGTGCTCAGCCCCAGCATTTT.

This chain uses TRBV7-8 with TRBJ1-2; no definite D call. Trimming took 1 base from V and 7 from J, leaving 16 bases between them. This CDR3 has 15 amino acids. Germline values: CDR1 SGHVS, CDR2 FQNEAQ. The CDR3 region is CASSLGGIQAGGYTF. In nucleotides, the CDR3 is TGTGCCAGCAGCTTAGGCGGCATTCAGGCGGGTGGCTACACCTTC.

Only one count was recorded for this clone. The chain links TRBV9 to TRBJ2-7, with 7 bases fitting TRBD1. Losses at the gene ends were 3 bases for V and 3 bases for J; bases not matched to a gene: 6. This CDR3 has 14 residues. Germline assignment: CDR1 SGDLS and CDR2 YYNGEE. The CDR3 DNA reads as TGTGCCAGCAGCGACGGGACAGACTTCTACGAGCAGTACTTC. It encodes CASSDGTDFYEQYF.

The rearrangement uses TRBV4-1 and TRBJ1-2, with D uncertain. Germline V CDR1 and CDR2: MGHRA, YSYEKL. This CDR3 is 16 amino acids long. Trimming took off 0 bases at V and 0 bases at J, with 11 bases between the two ends. The CDR3 region has the DNA TGCGCCAGCAGCCAAGATCTGAACAGAGCTAACTATGGCTACACCTTC. Translation: CASSQDLNRANYGYTF.

The chain links TRBV10-2 to TRBJ2-7; tentatively, D is TRBD2 (6 bases). CDR1 is WSHSY and CDR2 is SAAADI in the germline V gene. This CDR3 region has 16 residues. Deletions cut 4 bases from V and 0 bases from J, with 16 bases between. In DNA form, the CDR3 reads TGCGCCAGCAGTGCAATGGGTGGGGGGAGCTCCTACGAGCAGTACTTC. Its translation is CASSAMGGGSSYEQYF.

The rearrangement uses TRBV9 and TRBJ2-3; 8 nucleotides agree with TRBD2. J was trimmed by 3 bases and V by 0 bases; bases with no gene match: 3. The CDR3 spans 15 residues. From germline, CDR1 is SGDLS and CDR2 YYNGEE. The CDR3 DNA follows: TGTGCCAGCAGCGTAGCTTCGGGGGGGACAGATACGCAGTATTTT. Translated, it gives CASSVASGGTDTQYF.

The chain recombines TRBV4-1 with TRBJ1-1; D possibly corresponds to TRBD1 (5 bases). CDR1 is MGHRA and CDR2 is YSYEKL in the germline V gene. This CDR3 is built from 14 residues. V was shortened by 3 bases and J by 1 base, with 9 bases between the two germline ends. This CDR3 reads CASSHRGQNTEAFF. For the CDR3, the DNA is TGCGCCAGCAGCCACAGAGGACAGAACACTGAAGCTTTCTTT.

The rearrangement joins TRBV15 to TRBJ1-5; D is ambiguous. Trimming took off 3 bases at V and 5 bases at J, with 17 bases between the two ends. Per the germline V gene, CDR1 is LNHNV and CDR2 is YYDKDF (reference sequence). The length of the CDR3 is 16 residues. The CDR3 DNA is TGTGCCACCAGCAGGGGTGGGCACTTAAGCCATCAGCCCCAGCATTTT. Protein: CATSRGGHLSHQPQHF.

The sample holds one count of this clone. This sequence joins TRBV2 and TRBJ1-5; D is unresolved. Germline V gene sequence: CDR1 SNHLY, CDR2 FYNNEI. This CDR3 contains 14 residues. Trimming took off 5 bases at V and 3 bases at J, with 11 bases between the two ends. CDR3 amino acids: CASSRGRINQPQHF. The CDR3 nucleotides are TGTGCCAGCAGTCGGGGAAGGATCAATCAGCCCCAGCATTTT. Supplemented by reference TRBV2 and TRBJ1-5, the full variable domain reads EPEVTQTPSHQVTQMGQEVILRCVPISNHLYFYWYRQILGQKVEFLVSFYNNEISEKSEIFDDQFSVERPDGSNFTLKIRSTKLEDSAMYFCASSRGRINQPQHFGDGTRLSIL.

The CDR3 nucleotides are TGCAGCGTTGATATTGATGGCTACACCTTC. The encoded protein is CSVDIDGYTF. The J gene is TRBJ1-2, the V gene TRBV29-1; D uncertain. Trimming left V 3 bases short and J 6 bases short, with 5 bases between. Germline-derived CDR1 and CDR2 are SQVTM and ANQGSEA. CDR3 size: 10 residues.

The genes are TRBV4-2 and TRBJ2-1; perhaps TRBD2 as D (5 bases). This CDR3 contains 15 residues. V was pared by 3 bases and J by 4 bases, with 13 bases between. Germline-derived CDR1 and CDR2 are LGHNA and YNFKEQ. CDR3: CASSQRELFYNEQFF. CDR3 nucleotides: TGTGCCAGCAGCCAGAGGGAGCTTTTTTACAATGAGCAGTTCTTC.

J is TRBJ2-3 and V is TRBV5-1; the match to TRBD1 covers 8 bases. From germline, CDR1 is SGHRS and CDR2 YFSETQ. This CDR3 spans 12 amino acids. V lost 8 bases and J lost 3; bases outside the gene matches: 2. The CDR3 here is CASGQGTDTQYF. The DNA of the CDR3 is TGCGCCAGTGGACAGGGTACAGATACGCAGTATTTT.

V usage is TRBV6-5 and J usage is TRBJ1-2, with D perhaps matching TRBD1 (5 bases). The germline CDR1 and CDR2 sequences are MNHEY and SVGAGI. V lost 0 bases and J lost 4, with 12 bases in between. The CDR3 is made up of 15 amino acids. CDR3 loop: CASSYSGEVGYGYTF. In DNA, the CDR3 is TGTGCCAGCAGTTACTCGGGGGAGGTGGGCTATGGCTACACCTTC.

The chain links TRBV16 to TRBJ1-1, with a possible D match to TRBD1 (5 bases). V was pared by 4 bases and J by 4 bases, with 16 bases between. The CDR3 is made up of 15 amino acids. CDR1 KGHSY and CDR2 FQNENV come from the germline V gene. CDR3 nucleotides: TGTGCCAGCAGCCCCACGGGGGGGTCGGCCACTGAAGCTTTCTTT. It specifies CASSPTGGSATEAFF.

This chain uses TRBV11-2 with TRBJ1-2; TRBD1 matches at 7 bases. The CDR3 is 15 residues long. J was trimmed by 3 bases and V by 2 bases; bases with no gene match: 6. Germline assignment: CDR1 SGHAT and CDR2 FQNNGV. CDR3 in DNA: TGTGCCAGCAGCTTAAGTACGGGACAGCACTATGGCTACACCTTC. Translation: CASSLSTGQHYGYTF.

This clone was found a few times. The genes are TRBV7-9 and TRBJ2-1, with TRBD2 identical over 10 bases. Trimming at V came to 3 bases and at J to 5 bases, leaving 10 bases not matched to a gene. The CDR3 contains 17 residues. From germline, CDR1 is SEHNR and CDR2 FQNEAQ (reference sequence). The CDR3 here is CASSLAGSGRPNNEQFF. CDR3 in DNA: TGTGCCAGCAGCTTGGCGGGTAGCGGGAGGCCCAACAATGAGCAGTTCTTC.

This sequence joins TRBV7-9 and TRBJ1-4, with D hard to call. V dropped 3 bases and J dropped 5 bases, with 13 bases sitting between them. CDR3 length equals 15 residues. Germline loops: CDR1 SEHNR, CDR2 FQNEAQ (reference sequence). The CDR3 region is CASSFGSGLNEKLFF. The CDR3 DNA is TGTGCCAGCAGCTTCGGTTCCGGTTTAAATGAAAAACTGTTTTTT.

This clone was detected once. This chain connects TRBV28 to TRBJ1-2; D not resolved. The germline V gene has CDR1 MDHEN and CDR2 SYDVKM. With 4 bases removed from V and 7 bases from J, the gap between germline ends came to 7 bases. This CDR3 region has 11 residues. The CDR3 DNA reads as TGTGCCAGCAGTTCACGGAGTGGCTACACCTTC. It specifies CASSSRSGYTF.